This TCR beta chain was documented in a study of identifying expanded T cells in peripheral blood. Overall study results and limits: Two-week clone count variance significantly increased as total template count grew.

Healthy donors had no documented immune events, such as infections, while sampled. Points on this clone: The antigen remains unidentified.

Here immunoSEQ multiplex PCR was the method, and the copy in TCRdb shows in-frame clones only, minus some. The sample includes approximately 92,000 clones, roughly 84% of them seen just once. CDR1 is LNHDA, CDR2 SQIVND, per germline (reference sequence). This CDR3 region has 15 residues. The V and J ends lost 5 bases and 5 bases respectively, with 18 bases between them. The material sequenced was blood. The rearrangement joins TRBV19 to TRBJ1-1; weak D call: TRBD1 (6 bases). The origin of this receptor is a person between 18 and 69 years old in good health. Here the CDR3 reads CASSVRGLGRTEAFF. In nucleotides, the CDR3 is TGTGCCAGTAGTGTCAGGGGTCTGGGGCGAACTGAAGCTTTCTTT. Full variable domain (missing parts from reference TRBV19 and TRBJ1-1): DGGITQSPKYLFRKEGQNVTLSCEQNLNHDAMYWYRQDPGQGLRLIYYSQIVNDFQKGDIAEGYSVSREKKESFPLTVTSAQKNPTAFYLCASSVRGLGRTEAFFGQGTRLTVV.